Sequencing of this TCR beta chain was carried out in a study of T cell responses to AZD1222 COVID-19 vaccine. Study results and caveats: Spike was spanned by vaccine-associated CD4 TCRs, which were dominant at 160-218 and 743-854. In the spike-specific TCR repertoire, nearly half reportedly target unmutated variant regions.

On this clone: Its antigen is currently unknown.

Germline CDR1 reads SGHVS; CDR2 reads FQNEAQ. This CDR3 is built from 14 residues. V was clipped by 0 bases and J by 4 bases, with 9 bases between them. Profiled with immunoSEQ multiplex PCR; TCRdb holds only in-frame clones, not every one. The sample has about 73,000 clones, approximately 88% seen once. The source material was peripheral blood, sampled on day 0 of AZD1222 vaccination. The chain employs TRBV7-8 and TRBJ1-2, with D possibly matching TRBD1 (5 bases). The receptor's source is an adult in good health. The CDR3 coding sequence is TGTGCCAGCAGCTTAGCTGGGGGTTCCTATGGCTACACCTTC. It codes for CASSLAGGSYGYTF. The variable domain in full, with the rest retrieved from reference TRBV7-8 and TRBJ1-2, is GAGVSQSPRYKVAKRGQDVALRCDPISGHVSLFWYQQALGQGPEFLTYFQNEAQLDKSGLPSDRFFAERPEGSVSTLKIQRTQQEDSAVYLCASSLAGGSYGYTFGSGTRLTVV.